These 7 T cell receptor beta chains were sequenced from one sample in a study of cytomegalovirus exposure and HLA in healthy donors. Use of 60 Vbeta and 13 Jbeta primers characterized the PCR. Sequencing used immunoSEQ multiplex PCR; TCRdb keeps in-frame clones, though not all of them. The repertoire holds roughly 200,000 clones, with more than 65% as singletons. Material for sequencing was PBMCs. These receptor sequences come from a man aged 50 to 60 in good health and CMV-seronegative.

The chain uses TRBV30 and TRBJ2-6; TRBD1 agrees at 12 bases. Germline loops: CDR1 GTSNPN, CDR2 SVGIG (reference sequence). The CDR3 length is 18 residues. V lost 0 bases to trimming and J lost 0 bases; unmatched junction nucleotides: 3. CDR3 protein: CAWSVTGQGASGANVLTF. In DNA, the CDR3 is TGTGCCTGGAGTGTTACGGGACAGGGGGCCTCTGGGGCCAACGTCCTGACTTTC. The entire variable domain, with the rest obtained from reference TRBV30 and TRBJ2-6, is as follows: SQTIHQWPATLVQPVGSPLSLECTVEGTSNPNLYWYRQAAGRGLQLLFYSVGIGQISSEVPQNLSASRPQDRQFILSSKKLLLSDSGFYLCAWSVTGQGASGANVLTFGAGSRLTVL.

This chain joins TRBV6-5 and TRBJ2-7, with TRBD1 matching 9 bases. Germline V CDR1 and CDR2: MNHEY, SVGAGI. The V gene end was trimmed by 5 bases and the J gene end by 5 bases; junction bases not matched to a gene: 7. CDR3 size: 14 residues. The CDR3 DNA follows: TGTGCCAGCAGTCGCCCCACAGGGGGCCACGAGCAGTACTTC. Translation: CASSRPTGGHEQYF.

The rearrangement links TRBV19 to TRBJ1-1; 7 nucleotides align to TRBD1. V lost 7 bases to trimming and J lost 1 base; unmatched junction nucleotides: 12. The CDR3 length is 16 residues. Germline V gene sequence: CDR1 LNHDA, CDR2 SQIVND (reference sequence). The chain's CDR3 is CASTEPTGDQNTEAFF. The CDR3 bases are TGTGCCAGTACCGAACCCACAGGGGACCAGAACACTGAAGCTTTCTTT.

V and J are TRBV19 and TRBJ1-5, with D perhaps TRBD1 (6 bases). V was cut by 7 bases and J by 6 bases, with 22 bases left in between. This CDR3 is built from 16 residues. CDR1 is LNHDA, CDR2 SQIVND, per germline (reference sequence). The CDR3 region is CASTPRGGRVGQPQHF. As DNA, the CDR3 is TGTGCCAGTACCCCGAGGGGGGGGCGAGTCGGTCAGCCCCAGCATTTT.

The chain has TRBV7-8 and TRBJ1-1; TRBD1 matches at 7 bases. This CDR3 comprises 16 residues. The V gene's germline CDR1 is SGHVS and CDR2 FQNEAQ. V trimming: 1 base; J trimming: 3 bases; junction bases outside the gene matches: 8. In DNA, the CDR3 is TGTGCCAGCAGCTTAGTAAGTCGGGACAGCTACACTGAAGCTTTCTTT. Translation: CASSLVSRDSYTEAFF. Looking up the rest from reference TRBV7-8 and TRBJ1-1 gives the full variable domain: GAGVSQSPRYKVAKRGQDVALRCDPISGHVSLFWYQQALGQGPEFLTYFQNEAQLDKSGLPSDRFFAERPEGSVSTLKIQRTQQEDSAVYLCASSLVSRDSYTEAFFGQGTRLTVV.

For this clone: The junction and the germline gene differ at one end; a read error may be behind it. The chain joins TRBV6-1 to TRBJ1-4; D unresolved. Germline lookup yields CDR1 MNHNS and CDR2 SASEGT. This CDR3 contains 16 residues. CDR3 nucleotides: TGTGCCATCAGTGGGAGCGGCAGAAACGATAATGAAAAACTGTTTTTT. Encoded protein: CAISGSGRNDNEKLFF.

This chain links TRBV4-2 with TRBJ1-5; perhaps TRBD1 as D (5 bases). CDR3 length: 17 residues. V was clipped by 1 base and J by 2 bases, with 15 bases between them. Germline V gene data show CDR1 as LGHNA and CDR2 as YNFKEQ. CDR3 residues: CASSQVLGGTGNQPQHF. CDR3 DNA: TGTGCCAGCAGCCAAGTCCTCGGGGGAACGGGCAATCAGCCCCAGCATTTT.